A single TCR beta chain is shown here with its context. CDR3 size: 12 residues. V was pared by 2 bases and J by 4 bases, with 3 bases between. Germline values: CDR1 MNHEY, CDR2 SVGEGT. Described time point: late sampling 161 to 241 days after vaccination in a few convalescent patients. This sample is drawn from a study of vaccination and CD4 T cells after COVID-19. At the level of the study: Participants got two doses of BNT162b2 or mRNA-1273 vaccine. Median time from COVID diagnosis to post-COVID sampling was roughly 13 weeks (35 to 161).

TCRdb analysed the PCR reads with MiXCR anew, one entry per CDR3 protein. The sample holds around 26,000 distinct CDR3 sequences, over 40% seen once. J is TRBJ2-1 and V is TRBV6-2 or TRBV6-3; D is undetermined. The sequenced sample was CD4+ T cells from blood, obtained about 7 months after SARS-CoV-2 vaccination. This clonotype originated in a human donor who had recovered from COVID-19. The CDR3 region is CASSYGYNEQFF. DNA of the CDR3: TGTGCCAGCAGTTACGGGTACAATGAGCAGTTCTTC.